This TCR beta chain was found in a study of cytomegalovirus exposure and HLA in healthy donors. Study overall: Of some 410 genotyped donors, roughly 80% grouped in the Caucasian-associated ancestry cluster. Findings of the study overall: Most sequenced TCRs were rare (though some public TCRs occurred in many donors). Earlier results showed most TCR beta V segments being productive about 87% or about 30% of the time.

This clone has more than one count but fewer than ten. No antigen is known for it. CDR1 GTSNPN and CDR2 SVGIG come from the germline V gene (reference sequence). The CDR3 contains 14 residues. The V gene end was trimmed by 3 bases and the J gene end by 6 bases; junction bases not matched to a gene: 7. Primers: 60 Vbeta forward and 13 Jbeta reverse. Here immunoSEQ multiplex PCR was the method, and the copy in TCRdb shows in-frame clones only, minus some. The table lists roughly 180,000 clones, 70% to 90% of them singletons. The clonotype originates from a male donor in good health and CMV-seronegative. The sequenced sample was PBMCs. The rearrangement links TRBV30 to TRBJ2-7, with TRBD1 identical over 11 bases. CDR3 sequence reads: CAWSRGQGDSEQYF. The CDR3 nucleotides are TGTGCCTGGAGCCGGGGACAGGGGGATTCCGAGCAGTACTTC.